This T cell receptor (beta chain) was identified during a study of T cells in Graves' hyperthyroidism and ophthalmopathy. It was 8 to 10 ml of fresh peripheral blood that supplied the PBMCs. The germline V and J ends were trimmed by 5 bases and 0 bases, with 10 bases remaining between them. The CDR3 is 14 amino acids. Germline loops: CDR1 LNHDA, CDR2 SQIVND (reference sequence). TCR beta CDR3 sequences were amplified from RNA transcripts. In the first-round RT-PCR of the TCR CDR3, the HTBI primer set was used. TCRdb used MiXCR to reprocess the multiplex PCR reads, holding one entry per CDR3 protein. The data show approximately 320,000 distinct CDR3 sequences, with over 15% seen just once and approximately 35% held by the top ten.

The source material was blood. The chain couples TRBV19 to TRBJ1-2; D is ambiguous. This receptor was obtained from a man aged 25 to 40 with Graves' hyperthyroidism. The CDR3, as DNA: TGTGCCAGTAGTCCGGACCGTACTAACTATGGCTACACCTTC. Protein: CASSPDRTNYGYTF.